The next 14 T cell receptor beta chains were all read from a single sample in a study of T cells in Graves' hyperthyroidism and ophthalmopathy. What was amplified from RNA transcripts were TCR beta CDR3 regions. The TCR CDR3 first-round RT-PCR relied on the HTBI primer set. TCRdb redid the calling of the multiplex PCR reads with MiXCR, one entry per CDR3 protein. This sample has 700,000 to 850,000 distinct CDR3 sequences, with over 35% found just once. Sequencing was done on a sample of blood. The source of these receptors is a woman in her 40s with Graves' hyperthyroidism.

In its sample, this clonotype was seen many times. This sequence joins TRBV20-1 and TRBJ1-6; 8 nucleotides match TRBD1. CDR1 is DFQATT, CDR2 SNEGSKA, per germline (reference sequence). The ends lost 7 bases at V and 7 bases at J; junction bases unmatched: 6. The CDR3 runs to 13 residues. The CDR3 sequence is CSGSDRGNSPLHF. Here the CDR3 DNA reads TGCAGTGGTAGTGACAGGGGAAATTCACCCCTCCACTTT.

This clonotype was observed many times. The chain is built from TRBV19 and TRBJ1-1; D possibly corresponds to TRBD1 (6 bases). Trimming took off 5 bases at V and 0 bases at J, with 13 bases between the two ends. CDR3 size: 15 residues. CDR1 and CDR2 from the germline V gene are LNHDA and SQIVND (reference sequence). CDR3 sequence reads: CASSQSDRMNTEAFF. CDR3 coding DNA: TGTGCCAGTAGTCAATCGGACAGAATGAACACTGAAGCTTTCTTT.

This clonotype was recorded at least ten times. The chain is built from TRBV7-2 and TRBJ1-2; perhaps TRBD1 as D (6 bases). CDR3 size: 15 residues. The germline gives CDR1 SGHTA, CDR2 FQGNSA. V lost 5 bases and J lost 6, with 19 bases in between. The chain's CDR3 is CASSTYRDSKHGYTF. CDR3 in DNA: TGTGCCAGCAGCACCTACAGGGATAGTAAGCATGGCTACACCTTC. Full variable domain (rest looked up from reference TRBV7-2 and TRBJ1-2): GAGVSQSPSNKVTEKGKDVELRCDPISGHTALYWYRQSLGQGLEFLIYFQGNSAPDKSGLPSDRFSAERTGGSVSTLTIQRTQQEDSAVYLCASSTYRDSKHGYTFGSGTRLTVV.

This clonotype was picked up many times. This chain links TRBV2 with TRBJ2-5, with 9 bases lining up with TRBD2. The V segment lost 7 bases and the J segment 5 bases; nucleotides outside the gene matches: 11. CDR1 is SNHLY, CDR2 FYNNEI, per germline. The CDR3 is made up of 15 amino acids. For the CDR3, the DNA is TGTGCCAGCACCAAGGAGGGGACTAGCACCGAGACCCAGTACTTC. Residues: CASTKEGTSTETQYF.

V is TRBV7-9 and J is TRBJ2-7, with unresolved D. The CDR3 is 13 amino acids. V lost 7 bases, J lost 6 bases, and 16 bases lay in between. CDR1 and CDR2 from the germline V gene are SEHNR and FQNEAQ (reference sequence). In DNA form, the CDR3 reads TGTGCCAGCAACTGGAGCAAAAATGCCGAGCAGTACTTC. This translates into CASNWSKNAEQYF.

The chain combines TRBV4-1 with TRBJ2-2; the match to TRBD1 covers 9 bases. CDR1 and CDR2 (germline): MGHRA, YSYEKL. The CDR3 covers 15 residues. The J segment lost 3 bases and the V segment lost 2 bases, leaving 1 base of the junction unmatched. The CDR3, as DNA: TGCGCCAGCAGCCAAAGGACAGGGGACACCGGGGAGCTGTTTTTT. Encoded protein: CASSQRTGDTGELFF.

This clonotype was observed many times. This chain joins TRBV24-1 and TRBJ1-2; D unclear. V dropped 4 bases and J dropped 5 bases, with 4 bases sitting between them. Per germline, CDR1 KGHDR and CDR2 SFDVKD. The CDR3 is 11 residues long. The CDR3 region has the DNA TGTGCCACCAGTGACTCATATGGCTACACCTTC. The encoded protein is CATSDSYGYTF.

This clonotype was observed at least ten times. The chain joins TRBV7-2 to TRBJ1-1; tentative D call: TRBD1 (5 bases). CDR3 length: 13 amino acids. From germline, CDR1 is SGHTA and CDR2 FQGNSA. V lost 5 bases, J lost 7 bases, and 14 bases lay in between. CDR3 DNA sequence: TGTGCCAGCAGCCCAGGGACCGTCGTTGAAGCTTTCTTT. This gives the protein CASSPGTVVEAFF.

This clonotype occurred many times. The V call is TRBV29-1, the J call TRBJ1-1; TRBD1 matches 9 bases. The V gene end was trimmed by 3 bases and the J gene end by 4 bases; junction bases not matched to a gene: 3. Germline values: CDR1 SQVTM, CDR2 ANQGSEA. The CDR3 extends over 13 amino acids. The CDR3 loop reads CSVDRQGGTEAFF. The CDR3 region has the DNA TGCAGCGTTGATAGACAGGGGGGCACTGAAGCTTTCTTT.

This clonotype was counted at least ten times. V is TRBV6-5 and J is TRBJ2-5; D unclear. The germline V gene has CDR1 MNHEY and CDR2 SVGAGI. This CDR3 has 14 amino acids. Between the trimmed V and J ends, which lost 0 bases and 3 bases, there was a span of 8 bases. CDR3 region: CASSYSDGEETQYF. The CDR3 DNA sequence: TGTGCCAGCAGTTACTCGGATGGGGAAGAGACCCAGTACTTC.

This clonotype showed up many times. This rearrangement joins TRBV24-1 to TRBJ2-5, with D maybe TRBD1 (6 bases). Germline assignment: CDR1 KGHDR and CDR2 SFDVKD. V lost 4 bases, J lost 2 bases, and 10 bases lay in between. CDR3 length equals 14 residues. CDR3 amino acids: CATSESGAQETQYF. CDR3 sequence (DNA): TGTGCCACCAGTGAGTCAGGGGCTCAAGAGACCCAGTACTTC.

This clonotype was observed many times. This sequence joins TRBV2 and TRBJ1-6; no reliable D call. The germline CDR1 and CDR2 sequences are SNHLY and FYNNEI. The CDR3 totals 14 residues. V was cut by 4 bases and J by 3 bases, with 7 bases left in between. The CDR3 here is CASSGWDYNSPLHF. CDR3 nucleotide sequence: TGTGCCAGCAGTGGATGGGACTATAATTCACCCCTCCACTTT.

The V and J genes are TRBV30 and TRBJ1-1; weak D call: TRBD1 (5 bases). Trimming took off 2 bases at V and 5 bases at J, with 6 bases between the two ends. The CDR3 is 11 amino acids. In germline, CDR1 is GTSNPN, CDR2 SVGIG (reference sequence). The CDR3 DNA reads TGTGCCTGGAGTCAGGGAACTGAAGCTTTCTTT. Translated: CAWSQGTEAFF.

This chain uses TRBV25-1 with TRBJ1-4; D gene unclear. The V gene lost 6 bases and the J gene lost 4 bases, with 12 bases spanning the gap. The CDR3 covers 14 residues. Germline V gene sequence: CDR1 MGHDK, CDR2 SYGVNS. The CDR3 nucleotides are TGTGCCAGCAGCCAAGTCCGGAATAATGAAAAACTGTTTTTT. Its protein is CASSQVRNNEKLFF.